The 8 T cell receptor beta chains below were found in one sample sequenced in a study of control samples from healthy donors and cancer patients. Libraries were prepared by immunoSEQ multiplex PCR; TCRdb keeps only in-frame clonotypes and omits some of them. Of fewer than 200,000 clones in the sample, around 91% were seen once. Specimen: blood. These TCRs come from a woman aged 50 to 60 in good health.

Comments on this clone: The junction departs from germline at one end; a sequencing error may be responsible. The rearrangement links TRBV16 to TRBJ1-5; D not certain. The CDR3 is 14 amino acids. Germline V gene sequence: CDR1 KGHSY, CDR2 FQNENV. CDR3 region: CASTQGTGNQPQHF. The CDR3, as DNA: TGTGCCAGCACCCAAGGAACGGGGAATCAGCCCCAGCATTTT.

The rearrangement joins TRBV7-2 to TRBJ1-2; the D gene is possibly TRBD1 (6 bases). Trimming left V 1 base short and J 8 bases short, with 14 bases between. CDR3 length equals 14 residues. Germline CDR1 is SGHTA and CDR2 is FQGNSA. CDR3: CASSLVQGQEGYTF. The CDR3 DNA sequence: TGTGCCAGCAGCTTAGTCCAGGGGCAGGAAGGCTACACCTTC.

The count of this clone is one. The CDR3 reads CASSQDLTNNSPLHF. The CDR3 nucleotides read TGTGCCAGCAGCCAAGATCTAACAAATAATTCACCCCTCCACTTT. J is TRBJ1-6 and V is TRBV4-2; no clear D gene. Trimming took 0 bases from V and 5 from J, leaving 8 bases between them. The CDR3 loop spans 15 amino acids. Looked up from germline, CDR1 is LGHNA and CDR2 is YNFKEQ.

This clone was found once. The J gene is TRBJ2-3, the V gene TRBV4-1; 11 nucleotides match TRBD1. The V segment lost 0 bases and the J segment 5 bases; nucleotides outside the gene matches: 4. The CDR3 has 16 amino acids. CDR1 is MGHRA and CDR2 is YSYEKL in the germline V gene. Written as DNA, the CDR3 is TGCGCCAGCAGCCAAGAGGACAGGGGGCTCTTAGATACGCAGTATTTT. Protein product: CASSQEDRGLLDTQYF.

The rearrangement joins TRBV6-2 or TRBV6-3 to TRBJ1-5, with TRBD1 matching 7 bases. This CDR3 has 14 amino acids. Germline CDR1 reads MNHEY; CDR2 reads SVGEGT. The trim removed 6 bases at V and 2 bases at J, leaving 4 bases unmatched. This CDR3 is CASSPDRGNQPQHF. The CDR3 DNA sequence: TGTGCCAGCAGCCCTGACAGGGGCAATCAGCCCCAGCATTTT.

This clone has a single count. The gene calls are TRBV19 and TRBJ1-5; D remains ambiguous. The CDR3 covers 12 residues. Per the germline V gene, CDR1 is LNHDA and CDR2 is SQIVND (reference sequence). Between the trimmed V and J ends, which lost 2 bases and 7 bases, there was a span of 6 bases. As DNA, the CDR3 is TGTGCCAGTAGTATACAGTGGCAGCCCCAGCATTTT. Amino acids: CASSIQWQPQHF.

The chain joins TRBV19 to TRBJ2-2, with TRBD2 matching 12 bases. V was clipped by 9 bases and J by 5 bases; unmatched bases: 4. The germline V gene has CDR1 LNHDA and CDR2 SQIVND (reference sequence). The CDR3 spans 14 residues. CDR3 sequence: CARRTSGDTGELFF. Written as DNA, the CDR3 is TGTGCCAGGAGGACTAGCGGGGATACCGGGGAGCTGTTTTTT. The full variable domain, with the rest looked up from reference TRBV19 and TRBJ2-2, is DGGITQSPKYLFRKEGQNVTLSCEQNLNHDAMYWYRQDPGQGLRLIYYSQIVNDFQKGDIAEGYSVSREKKESFPLTVTSAQKNPTAFYLCARRTSGDTGELFFGEGSRLTVL.

The V and J genes are TRBV28 and TRBJ2-6; TRBD1 matches at 11 bases. The CDR3 totals 18 residues. Trimming at V came to 5 bases and at J to 3 bases, leaving 9 bases not matched to a gene. CDR1 MDHEN and CDR2 SYDVKM come from the germline V gene. The DNA for the CDR3 is TGTGCCAGCAGTGATGGACAGGGGGCCTTGGATGGGGCCAACGTCCTGACTTTC. It yields the protein CASSDGQGALDGANVLTF.